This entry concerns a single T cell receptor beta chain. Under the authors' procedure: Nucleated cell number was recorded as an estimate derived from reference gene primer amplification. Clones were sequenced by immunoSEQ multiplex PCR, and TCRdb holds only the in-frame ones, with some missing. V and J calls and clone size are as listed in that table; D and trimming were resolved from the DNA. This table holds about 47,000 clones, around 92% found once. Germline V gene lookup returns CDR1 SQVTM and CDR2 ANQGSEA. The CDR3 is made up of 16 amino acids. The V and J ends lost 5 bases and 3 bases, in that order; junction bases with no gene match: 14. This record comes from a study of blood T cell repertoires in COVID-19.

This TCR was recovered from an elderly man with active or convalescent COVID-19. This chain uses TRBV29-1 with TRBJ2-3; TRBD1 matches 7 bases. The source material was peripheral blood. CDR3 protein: CSVRKYRGERTDTQYF. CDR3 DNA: TGCAGCGTTCGAAAATACAGGGGAGAGAGGACAGATACGCAGTATTTT.